This T cell receptor beta chain is drawn from a study of cytomegalovirus exposure and HLA in healthy donors (dated by TCRdb to the late 2010s). For context, the study as a whole: In an earlier analysis of roughly 500 of the donors, 276 Gb of sequence data and roughly 100 million unique TCR beta sequences from about 179 million T cells were reported. An early release that covered around 590 HLA-typed donors contained around 300 gigabases of sequencing data and about 84 million unique TCR sequences. Of the 300 to 500 genotyped donors, 70% to 90% were placed in the genetic ancestry cluster associated with self-reported Caucasian donors. The study aimed to test whether signatures of past pathogen exposure could be identified by cataloging public T cell receptors. The T cell repertoires of 670 or so subjects were profiled by immunosequencing and related to cytomegalovirus serostatus. Besides the first cohort of 666 subjects, a separate validation cohort made up of 120 or so different subjects was used. The study combined high-throughput TCR immunosequencing, statistical association of individual TCRs with disease status, and machine learning to predict cytomegalovirus infection status. In a later analysis, previously published TCR beta repertoires from some 640 donors were re-analyzed and high-resolution HLA genotyping was added so that TCR occurrence patterns could be studied. Rather than drawing on any new phenotypic data, the later analysis identified candidate immune exposures from TCR beta sequences and the way those sequences occurred across donors. An earlier analysis of some 500 of the donors used high-throughput TCR beta sequencing to judge whether each TCR beta V gene segment behaved as functional or pseudogenic. Donor age, sex, ethnicity and CMV serostatus were collected together with the repertoire data. Genome-wide SNP genotypes for about 65% of the roughly 670 donors were used in a later genetic analysis, which treated that subset as a discovery cohort. All discovery cohort repertoires had been generated on a single sequencing platform. HLA typing included class I and class II loci at four-digit resolution. Typing coverage differed by locus: A, B, C, DRB1 and DQB1 were typed in about 629-640 donors, DQA1 in approximately 520, DPA1 in some 570, and DPB1 in 400 to 490. About five DR-DQ haplotypes were treated as single units for association and clustering because of strong linkage in the cohort. Among over 350 genotyped donors of the cohort, an average of approximately 250,000 unique TCR beta nucleotide sequences were sequenced per donor, roughly 18% of them non-productive.

Library preparation employed the immunoSEQ multiplex PCR assay. For the multiplex PCR, a mixture combining 60 forward primers for TCR Vbeta segments and 13 reverse primers for TCR Jbeta segments was used. The CDR3 region of rearranged TCR beta genes was amplified from genomic DNA by a multiplex PCR assay. The Illumina HiSeq System was used to sequence the amplified TCR beta libraries as 87-base-pair reads. The paper's processing steps were these. A later analysis tallied around 82 million unique TCR beta chains across the 666 repertoires, and some 12 million of those chains were shared by two or more donors. Raw reads were error-corrected and collapsed into unique sequences by a nearest-neighbor algorithm in which closely related sequences were merged to remove PCR and sequencing errors. Alignment of CDR3 sequences to IMGT reference sequences was used to assign V, D and J gene segments. For a sequence to be retained, a match of at least six nucleotides was required to both a V gene segment and a J gene segment. Rearrangements were called productive when the CDR3 lacked stop codons and stayed in frame with V and J; all others were non-productive. Following IMGT convention, CDR3 was defined as the stretch from the second conserved V-encoded cysteine up to the conserved J-encoded phenylalanine. Sequences without an unambiguous match to a single V gene segment were excluded from the earlier analysis of 587 of the donors. In an earlier analysis of around 600 of the donors, V segments were called functional above 56.7% productive rearrangements and were called segregating when the between-donor standard deviation exceeded 5%. A statistical classification framework was developed to diagnose cytomegalovirus status using the catalog of TCR beta chain sequences. In a later analysis, TCR nucleotide sequences were compared against IMGT/GENE-DB human TR gene sequences so that V and J genes could be assigned. The TCRdist pipeline was used in a later analysis to assign CDR3 sequences and most-parsimonious VDJ recombination scenarios. A later analysis defined each TCR beta chain by its CDR3 amino acid sequence plus V-gene family, and excluded reads lacking a unique V-gene family. As a way to deal with suspected cross-contamination and a sequencing artifact, a later analysis dropped 450 to 700 nucleotide sequences that were highly shared and had low generation probability. For each public chain, a later analysis derived a clonal expansion index from normalized ranks of inferred template counts within each repertoire. A later analysis computed generation probabilities with a VDJ recombination model fitted to out-of-frame rearrangements, and checked the results against IGoR. In a later analysis, hypergeometric tests were used to score TCR-TCR, TCR-HLA and TCR-CMV co-occurrence, with a repertoire-size bias correction applied to TCR pairs. A later analysis estimated false discovery rates by permuting HLA or CMV assignments 20 times. In a later analysis, co-occurring TCRs were grouped using DBSCAN, and TCRdist sequence similarity was added for clustering within HLA-allele-positive subsets. Repertoires with fewer than 30,000 or more than 120,000 public chains were left out of co-occurrence clustering, as were five repertoires with anomalous nucleotide sharing. TCRdb mirrors the immuneACCESS table, restricted to in-frame sequences. Some clones are absent from its copies; in checked studies, under half trace to an unresolved V gene, and the reason for the others is unknown. The DNA was the basis for D and trimming; V, J and clone size are from that table. For this sample the table gives 150,000 to 200,000 clones, of which 70% to 90% were detected only once. 2% to 2.5% of the sample belongs to the ten largest clones.

What the authors observed across the whole study: In the study, about 150 TCR beta chains were listed as associated with cytomegalovirus. Cytomegalovirus status was reported to be diagnosed by the classifier with high specificity and sensitivity in both the original and validation cohorts. Most TCR sequences were seen in very few donors, while some public TCRs were found in many individuals. A later analysis reported that several top co-occurrence clusters appeared linked to parvovirus B19, influenza, CMV and Epstein-Barr virus. In a later genetic analysis, fewer N-insertions in productive TCRs were reported among donors in an Asian-associated ancestry cluster than the approximately 670-donor mean. A further reported finding was that TCR beta sequences accurately predicted the HLA-A and HLA-B alleles for most subjects in the first cohort. Most CMV-associated TCR beta chains appeared to be HLA-restricted in a later analysis, and the HLA associations seemed to be driven largely by CMV exposure. HLA typing was unavailable for some donors at each locus, so association tests used only the typed subset. Because the 87-base-pair reads could not distinguish some IMGT-functional V segments, including TRBV6-2 and TRBV6-3, those segments were excluded. Correlated functional status among segregating V segments might be attributable to linkage disequilibrium, but an unknown experimental factor could not be ruled out. The authors suggested that the approach could potentially be extended to other disease states and immunological phenotypes. The cohort was sequenced for TCR beta chains only, and without alpha or paired-chain data the features that could be detected were limited. CMV serostatus was the only immune exposure information available for the cohort. At a false discovery rate of 0.05, a later analysis linked under 20,000 TCR beta sequences to specific HLA alleles. The sequencing pipeline was judged likely to have produced a cluster of highly shared sequence variants as a technical artifact. In an earlier analysis of 450 to 750 of the donors, most TCR beta V segments appeared in productive rearrangements about 87% or about 30% of the time, broadly matching IMGT annotations. Because counts were too low, some 17 rarely observed V segments, including chromosome 9 orphons, were excluded from the earlier analysis of 587 of the donors. Presence/absence analyses assumed roughly uniform sequencing depth across donors, an assumption that may not hold. According to a later analysis, TCR association rates differed among HLA loci, with DRB1 alleles showing the most associated TCRs and HLA-C alleles showing the fewest. In vitro tests confirmed that a few of the cytomegalovirus-associated TCR beta chains recognize cytomegalovirus antigens. In a later analysis, HLA-associated TCR beta chains showed more clonal expansion and lower generation probabilities than non-associated chains that were equally common. When HLA alleles, especially DR and DQ, strongly co-occurred, TCR associations were difficult to assign to individual alleles. A later genetic analysis associated a missense DCLRE1C variant with V-gene and J-gene trimming of TCR beta chains, and an independent cohort replicated the association.

Trimming accounts for 5 bases at V and 5 bases at J, while the number of junction bases matched to no gene is 10. The CDR3, cysteine through phenylalanine, is 15 amino acids long. CDR3 DNA is the only sequence kept; it has 45 bases, read in frame from the first base. The germline V gene yields MDHEN for CDR1 and SYDVKM for CDR2. This clone was counted between two and nine times. Its antigen has not been determined. Base-call qualities are not available, and no considerably larger clone is one nucleotide away. The cohort comprised some 680 healthy bone marrow donors. Cohort members were all nominally healthy when sampled, although unrecorded immune exposures were likely present. The donor tested CMV seronegative and was one of the 352 seronegative cohort members. Each donor provided a peripheral blood sample, and peripheral blood mononuclear cells were used for TCR beta sequencing. Genomic DNA was extracted from the blood cell samples with the Qiagen DNeasy Blood Extraction Kit.

The clonotype comes from a woman younger than 45 in good health and CMV-seronegative. Sequencing was done on a sample of PBMCs. The chain links TRBV28 with TRBJ2-7, with TRBD1 matching 9 junction bases. The CDR3 region: CASSPAGTGSNEQYF. The DNA reads as follows: TGTGCCAGCAGTCCAGCCGGGACAGGGAGTAACGAGCAGTACTTC.